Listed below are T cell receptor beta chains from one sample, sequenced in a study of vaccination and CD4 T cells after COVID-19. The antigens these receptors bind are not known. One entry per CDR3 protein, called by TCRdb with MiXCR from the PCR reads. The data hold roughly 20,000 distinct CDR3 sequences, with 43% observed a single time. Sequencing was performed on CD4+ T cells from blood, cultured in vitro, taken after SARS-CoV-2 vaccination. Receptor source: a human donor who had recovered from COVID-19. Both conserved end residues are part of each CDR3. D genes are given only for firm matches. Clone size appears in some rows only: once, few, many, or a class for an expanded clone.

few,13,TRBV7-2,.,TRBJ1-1,CASSLGEGVGSFF,TGTGCCAGCAGCCTAGGGGAGGGGGTCGGGTCTTTCTTT
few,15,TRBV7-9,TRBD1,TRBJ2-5,CAGGSTGAVGETQYF,TGTGCCGGGGGATCCACAGGGGCCGTGGGAGAGACCCAGTACTTC
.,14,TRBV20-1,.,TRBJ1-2,CSAVGDTPNYGYTF,TGCAGTGCTGTTGGGGACACTCCGAACTATGGCTACACCTTC
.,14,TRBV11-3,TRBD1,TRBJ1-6,CASSLTGANSPLHF,TGTGCCAGCAGCTTGACAGGGGCGAATTCACCCCTCCACTTT
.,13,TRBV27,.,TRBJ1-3,CASRSGAGNTIYF,TGTGCCAGCAGATCAGGGGCTGGAAACACCATATATTTT
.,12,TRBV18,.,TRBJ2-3,CASSRVADTQYF,TGTGCCAGCTCACGGGTGGCAGATACGCAGTATTTT
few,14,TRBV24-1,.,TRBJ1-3,CATSEGVSGNTIYF,TGTGCCACCAGTGAGGGAGTCTCTGGAAACACCATATATTTT
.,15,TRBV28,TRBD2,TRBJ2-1,CASSLYTSGHNEQFF,TGTGCCAGCAGTTTATACACTAGCGGGCACAATGAGCAGTTCTTC
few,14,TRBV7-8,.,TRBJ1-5,CASRGALSNQPQHF,TGTGCCAGCAGGGGCGCGTTGAGCAATCAGCCCCAGCATTTT
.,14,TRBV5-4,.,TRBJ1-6,CASSLAPGNSPLHF,TGTGCCAGCAGCTTGGCCCCAGGGAATTCACCCCTCCACTTT
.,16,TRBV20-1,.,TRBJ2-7,CSARDSGRLGIYEQYF,TGCAGTGCTAGAGATTCTGGGAGACTAGGGATCTACGAGCAGTACTTC
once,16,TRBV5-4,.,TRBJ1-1,CASSQDQGATNTEAFF,TGTGCCAGCAGCCAAGACCAAGGGGCGACGAACACTGAAGCTTTCTTT
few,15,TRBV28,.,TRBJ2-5,CASSLFVWQQETQYF,TGTGCCAGCAGTTTATTCGTGTGGCAGCAAGAGACCCAGTACTTC
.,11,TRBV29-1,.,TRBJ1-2,CSVEVGEVYTF,TGCAGCGTTGAAGTGGGGGAGGTCTACACCTTC
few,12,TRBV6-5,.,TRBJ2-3,CASSSSADTQYF,TGTGCCAGCAGTTCCAGTGCAGATACGCAGTATTTT
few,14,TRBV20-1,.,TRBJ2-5,CSARVVPRKETQYF,TGCAGTGCTAGAGTCGTTCCCAGGAAAGAGACCCAGTACTTC
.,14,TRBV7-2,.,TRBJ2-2,CASSPAGWAGELFF,TGTGCCAGCAGCCCAGCAGGGTGGGCCGGGGAGCTGTTTTTT
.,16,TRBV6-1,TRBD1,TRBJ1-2,CASSRTGTTENYGYTF,TGTGCCAGCAGTAGGACAGGGACCACTGAGAACTATGGCTACACCTTC
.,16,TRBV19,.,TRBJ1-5,CASSIRPSGRNQPQHF,TGTGCCAGTAGTATTCGTCCCAGTGGGCGAAATCAGCCCCAGCATTTT
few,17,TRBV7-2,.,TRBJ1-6,CASSLRAPGVTNSPLHF,TGTGCCAGCAGCTTAAGGGCCCCGGGGGTTACGAATTCACCCCTCCACTTT
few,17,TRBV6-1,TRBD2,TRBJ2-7,CASSSGTSGRSSYEQYF,TGTGCCAGCAGCAGCGGGACTAGCGGGAGGAGCTCCTACGAGCAGTACTTC
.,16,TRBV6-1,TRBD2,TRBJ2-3,CASSHMTSGQPNTQYF,TGTGCCAGCAGCCACATGACTAGCGGGCAACCGAATACGCAGTATTTT
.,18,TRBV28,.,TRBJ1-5,CASSLKGGTGHSNQSQHF,TGTGCCAGCAGTTTAAAGGGGGGAACAGGGCATAGCAATCAGTCCCAGCATTTT
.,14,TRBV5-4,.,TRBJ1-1,CASSLAVGNTEAFF,TGTGCCAGCAGCTTGGCGGTAGGGAACACTGAAGCTTTCTTT
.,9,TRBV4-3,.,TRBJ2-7,CASSQVWFF,TGCGCCAGCAGCCAAGTTTGGTTTTTC
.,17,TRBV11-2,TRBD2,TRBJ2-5,CASSLGTSGGAYETQYF,TGTGCCAGCAGCTTAGGAACCAGCGGGGGGGCCTATGAGACCCAGTACTTC
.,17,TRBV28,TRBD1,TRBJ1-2,CASRANSGQEIHYGYTF,TGTGCCAGCAGGGCGAACTCGGGACAGGAGATTCACTATGGCTACACCTTC
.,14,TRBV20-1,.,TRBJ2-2,CSARGTRDTGELFF,TGCAGTGCTAGAGGTACTCGGGATACCGGGGAGCTGTTTTTT
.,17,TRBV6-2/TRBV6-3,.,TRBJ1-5,CASSDPFRRYSNQPQHF,TGTGCCAGCAGTGACCCTTTTCGGAGATATAGCAATCAGCCCCAGCATTTT
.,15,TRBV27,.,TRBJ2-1,CASHLRPGYYNEQFF,TGTGCCAGCCACTTAAGGCCGGGATACTACAATGAGCAGTTCTTC
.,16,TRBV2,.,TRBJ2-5,CASSEGKGGYQETQYF,TGTGCCAGCAGTGAAGGAAAAGGGGGTTACCAAGAGACCCAGTACTTC
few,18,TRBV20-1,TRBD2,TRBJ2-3,CSASGLAGTFRVTDTQYF,TGCAGTGCAAGCGGACTAGCGGGAACTTTTCGGGTCACAGATACGCAGTATTTT
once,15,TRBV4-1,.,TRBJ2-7,CASSHPWASVGEQYF,TGCGCCAGCAGCCACCCCTGGGCCAGCGTGGGTGAGCAGTACTTC
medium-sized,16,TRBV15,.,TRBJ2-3,CATSRVPGPSTDTQYF,TGTGCCACCAGCAGAGTCCCTGGACCGAGCACAGATACGCAGTATTTT
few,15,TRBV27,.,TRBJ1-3,CASSPFGAGGNTIYF,TGTGCCAGCAGTCCCTTCGGGGCAGGAGGAAACACCATATATTTT
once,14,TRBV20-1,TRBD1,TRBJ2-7,CSAMLRQGVYEQYF,TGCAGTGCCATGCTTCGACAGGGAGTCTACGAGCAGTACTTC
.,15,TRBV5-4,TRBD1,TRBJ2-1,CASSLRTGSYNEQFF,TGTGCCAGCAGCTTGCGGACAGGGTCCTACAATGAGCAGTTCTTC
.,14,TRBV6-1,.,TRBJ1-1,CASSRGGKVTEAFF,TGTGCCAGCAGTAGGGGGGGCAAGGTCACTGAAGCTTTCTTT
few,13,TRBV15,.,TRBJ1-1,CATSLTHMAEAFF,TGTGCCACCTCCCTGACTCACATGGCTGAAGCTTTCTTT
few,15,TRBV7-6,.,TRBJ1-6,CASSLEGNDNSPLHF,TGTGCCAGCAGCTTAGAAGGGAACGATAATTCACCCCTCCACTTT
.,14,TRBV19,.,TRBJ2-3,CASSISRYTDTQYF,TGTGCCAGTAGTATATCCAGATACACAGATACGCAGTATTTT
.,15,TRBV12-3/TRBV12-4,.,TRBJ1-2,CASRQTAGANYGYTF,TGTGCCAGCAGACAGACAGCAGGAGCTAACTATGGCTACACCTTC
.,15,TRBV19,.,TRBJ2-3,CASSALGGLADTQYF,TGTGCCAGTAGCGCACTAGGGGGATTAGCGGATACGCAGTATTTT